The 18 T cell receptor beta chains below all came from one sample that was sequenced in a study of cytomegalovirus exposure and HLA in healthy donors. The PCR contained 60 Vbeta and 13 Jbeta primers. Using immunoSEQ multiplex PCR, the repertoire was profiled, and TCRdb retains in-frame clones only, with some absent. The sample lists tens of thousands of clones, approximately 67% occurring once. Sequenced material: PBMCs. The source is a woman in her twenties or thirties in good health and CMV-seronegative.

This sequence joins TRBV6-6 and TRBJ1-5, with D unclear. Germline values: CDR1 MNHNY, CDR2 SVGAGI (reference sequence). The V and J ends lost 1 base and 7 bases respectively, with 11 bases between them. The CDR3 runs 14 residues. The DNA for the CDR3 is TGTGCCAGCAGTTACTTAGCGGGCAGCCAGCCCCAGCATTTT. Its protein product is CASSYLAGSQPQHF.

This clone has only one observation. The chain carries TRBV5-1 and TRBJ1-6; 10 bases fit TRBD1. CDR1 and CDR2 from the germline V gene are SGHRS and YFSETQ. V shed 1 base and J 0 bases; nucleotides not matched to a gene: 10. The CDR3 has 20 residues. CDR3 sequence: CASSLTSGQGPSSYNSPLHF. The CDR3 nucleotides read TGCGCCAGCAGCTTGACCTCGGGACAGGGGCCGAGCTCCTATAATTCACCCCTCCACTTT.

This rearrangement joins TRBV11-3 to TRBJ2-7; TRBD1 matches 11 bases. The CDR3 has 15 amino acids. The V and J ends lost 5 bases and 7 bases, in that order; junction bases with no gene match: 10. Germline V gene data show CDR1 as SGHNT and CDR2 as YENEEA. CDR3 protein: CASSPRGQGAEEQYF. The CDR3 DNA is TGTGCCAGCAGCCCGCGTGGACAGGGGGCGGAGGAGCAGTACTTC.

This clone has a handful of counts. The CDR3 is CASSPGGTYEQYF. Written as DNA, the CDR3 is TGTGCCAGCAGCCCGGGGGGAACCTACGAGCAGTACTTC. The chain combines TRBV11-2 with TRBJ2-7; TRBD2 matches at 7 bases. The CDR3 sequence is 13 residues long. The V gene end was trimmed by 5 bases and the J gene end by 2 bases; junction bases not matched to a gene: 3. Looked up from germline, CDR1 is SGHAT and CDR2 is FQNNGV. The variable domain in full, completed from reference TRBV11-2 and TRBJ2-7, reads EAGVAQSPRYKIIEKRQSVAFWCNPISGHATLYWYQQILGQGPKLLIQFQNNGVVDDSQLPKDRFSAERLKGVDSTLKIQPAKLEDSAVYLCASSPGGTYEQYFGPGTRLTVT.

In this sample, this clone is medium-sized. The CDR3 sequence is CASSLDSYQPQHF. CDR3 bases: TGTGCCAGCAGTTTGGACAGTTATCAGCCCCAGCATTTT. The chain employs TRBV2 and TRBJ1-5; TRBD1 is a possible D gene (6 bases). Germline-derived CDR1 and CDR2 are SNHLY and FYNNEI. V was pared by 5 bases and J by 5 bases, with 10 bases between. The CDR3 has 13 amino acids.

The V gene is TRBV11-1, the J gene TRBJ1-1, with no clear D. Germline-derived CDR1 and CDR2 are SGHAT and FQDESV (reference sequence). CDR3 length equals 13 residues. V lost 1 base and J 6 bases, leaving 9 bases between the germline ends. The CDR3 region has the DNA TGTGCCAGCAGCTTAGGTTGGGAGCCTGAAGCTTTCTTT. The encoded protein is CASSLGWEPEAFF. The full variable domain, with the rest looked up from reference TRBV11-1 and TRBJ1-1, is EAEVAQSPRYKITEKSQAVAFWCDPISGHATLYWYRQILGQGPELLVQFQDESVVDDSQLPKDRFSAERLKGVDSTLKIQPAELGDSAMYLCASSLGWEPEAFFGQGTRLTVV.

This clone was counted only a few times. The CDR3: CASAQDTEAFF. In DNA, the CDR3 is TGTGCCTCCGCCCAGGACACTGAAGCTTTCTTT. The chain combines TRBV30 with TRBJ1-1; D unclear. The germline gives CDR1 GTSNPN, CDR2 SVGIG (reference sequence). V was clipped by 7 bases and J by 3 bases, with 9 bases between them. This CDR3 region has 11 residues.

This clone appeared a single time. The chain carries TRBV4-3 and TRBJ2-7; 8 bases are shared with TRBD1. Germline V gene data show CDR1 as LGHNA and CDR2 as YSLEER. This CDR3 spans 15 amino acids. With V trimmed by 0 bases and J by 7 bases, 8 bases remained unmatched. CDR3 nucleotides: TGCGCCAGCAGCCAAGACCTGACAGGGGCCAAGGAGCAGTACTTC. Its protein product is CASSQDLTGAKEQYF.

The count of this clone is one. This sequence joins TRBV29-1 and TRBJ1-1, with D uncertain. Germline loops: CDR1 SQVTM, CDR2 ANQGSEA. Trimming cost V 5 bases and J 4 bases, with 26 bases left between them. This CDR3 contains 17 residues. The CDR3 DNA follows: TGCAGCGTTTATGATCCCGGAGGCCTGAGGTCCAGCACTGAAGCTTTCTTT. This translates into CSVYDPGGLRSSTEAFF.

In DNA form, the CDR3 reads TGTGCCAGCAGCTCCCCGGGACAGGGCTACGAGCAGTACTTC. It specifies CASSSPGQGYEQYF. The chain recombines TRBV5-6 with TRBJ2-7, with TRBD1 identical over 9 bases. The CDR3 consists of 14 residues. Per the germline V gene, CDR1 is SGHDT and CDR2 is YYEEEE. After removal of 3 bases from V and 3 bases from J, the junction contained 4 bases not matched to a gene.

The chain links TRBV5-1 to TRBJ1-5; D uncertain. The germline V and J ends were trimmed by 0 bases and 3 bases, with 4 bases remaining between them. The CDR3 is 13 amino acids. CDR1 SGHRS and CDR2 YFSETQ come from the germline V gene. CDR3 coding DNA: TGCGCCAGCAGCTTGGGGCCCAATCAGCCCCAGCATTTT. Encoded protein: CASSLGPNQPQHF. The whole variable domain, filled in from reference TRBV5-1 and TRBJ1-5, reads KAGVTQTPRYLIKTRGQQVTLSCSPISGHRSVSWYQQTPGQGLQFLFEYFSETQRNKGNFPGRFSGRQFSNSRSEMNVSTLELGDSALYLCASSLGPNQPQHFGDGTRLSIL.

This clone was counted between two and nine times. This sequence joins TRBV19 and TRBJ2-1; TRBD2 aligns across 13 bases. CDR3 length: 15 amino acids. The germline V gene has CDR1 LNHDA and CDR2 SQIVND (reference sequence). The trim removed 5 bases at V and 4 bases at J, leaving 2 bases unmatched. CDR3: CASSGTSGDYNEQFF. The CDR3 nucleotides are TGTGCCAGTAGTGGGACTAGCGGGGATTACAATGAGCAGTTCTTC.

This clone was counted only a few times. One end of the junction varies from germline; a read error may be responsible. The chain has TRBV7-9 and TRBJ1-1, with TRBD1 matching 8 bases. This CDR3 region has 13 residues. The germline gives CDR1 SEHNR, CDR2 FQNEAQ (reference sequence). In DNA, the CDR3 is TGTGCCAGCAGCTTATCGGGACAGGCCTACACTTTTTTT. This codes for CASSLSGQAYTFF.

This clone was seen only once. The chain employs TRBV15 and TRBJ1-5, with D tentatively TRBD1 (5 bases). This CDR3 spans 16 amino acids. CDR1 is LNHNV and CDR2 is YYDKDF in the germline V gene (reference sequence). The ends were cut back, 0 bases at V and 6 bases at J, with 15 bases in the middle. The CDR3 here is CATSRDLLGGVQPQHF. DNA of the CDR3: TGTGCCACCAGCAGAGATCTTTTGGGGGGGGTTCAGCCCCAGCATTTT.

The chain employs TRBV11-3 and TRBJ2-5, with 8 bases lining up with TRBD1. With the DNA end fitting TRBJ2-7 better, the J assignment may be wrong. Looked up from germline, CDR1 is SGHNT and CDR2 is YENEEA. This CDR3 is 14 amino acids long. The CDR3 region is CASSLRDRTYEQYF. CDR3 nucleotide sequence: TGTGCCAGCAGCTTGAGGGACAGGACCTACGAGCAGTACTTC.

The table lists this clone with a few counts. The rearrangement joins TRBV11-2 to TRBJ1-1; D is perhaps TRBD1 (6 bases). CDR3 length equals 15 residues. Germline V gene sequence: CDR1 SGHAT, CDR2 FQNNGV. V was shortened by 0 bases and J by 1 base, with 9 bases between the two germline ends. As DNA, the CDR3 is TGTGCCAGCAGCTTAGAAGGGGGTTCGAACACTGAAGCTTTCTTT. Translating it yields CASSLEGGSNTEAFF.

This clone was found once. J is TRBJ2-5 and V is TRBV4-2; TRBD1 agrees at 7 bases. V was pared by 0 bases and J by 5 bases, with 9 bases of the junction left unmatched. The CDR3 has 16 residues. Looked up from germline, CDR1 is LGHNA and CDR2 is YNFKEQ. The DNA for the CDR3 is TGTGCCAGCAGCCAAGAGGGGGACAGAGCGTGGGAGACCCAGTACTTC. Residues: CASSQEGDRAWETQYF.

The rearrangement joins TRBV6-5 to TRBJ1-1, with 9 bases fitting TRBD1. The length of the CDR3 is 13 residues. The V segment lost 6 bases and the J segment 5 bases; nucleotides outside the gene matches: 4. Germline-derived CDR1 and CDR2 are MNHEY and SVGAGI. CDR3 region: CASRRDRETEAFF. The DNA of the CDR3 is TGTGCCAGCAGGCGGGACAGGGAAACTGAAGCTTTCTTT.